Following are 8 T cell receptor beta chains from one sample sequenced in a study of shared clonotypes between healthy human individuals. The method was immunoSEQ multiplex PCR; TCRdb's version includes in-frame clones alone and lacks a portion of them. The sample consists of about 2 million clones, over 85% of them appearing once. Input material: naive CD4+ T cells sorted from blood. Documented subset: CD45RA+ positively selected. The receptors originated from a man aged 18 to 29 in good health.

The gene calls are TRBV7-2 and TRBJ2-1; 10 nucleotides align to TRBD2. From germline, CDR1 is SGHTA and CDR2 FQGNSA. Trimming took 0 bases from V and 14 from J; bases not matched to a gene: 10. This CDR3 region has 15 residues. The CDR3 coding sequence is TGTGCCAGCAGCTTAGCGCTAACAACTAGCGGGGTGGAGTTCTTC. Translation gives CASSLALTTSGVEFF.

Concerning this clone: Other DNA sequences from this sample encode an identical CDR3 as well. V and J are TRBV23-1 and TRBJ2-7; 7 nucleotides agree with TRBD1. TRBV23-1 is treated as an ORF (open reading frame) with a function not yet certain. The ends lost 4 bases at V and 0 bases at J; junction bases unmatched: 12. The CDR3 consists of 17 residues. DNA of the CDR3: TGCGCCAGCAGTCTTGGAACCGGGACAGCGTTCTCCTACGAGCAGTACTTC. Amino acid sequence: CASSLGTGTAFSYEQYF.

The rearrangement joins TRBV20-1 to TRBJ2-5; D tentatively reads TRBD1 or TRBD2 (6 bases each). Germline V lookup: CDR1 DFQATT, CDR2 SNEGSKA (reference sequence). The V end lost 6 bases, the J end lost 5 bases, and 10 bases lay between the germline ends. The CDR3 covers 11 residues. The DNA for the CDR3 is TGCAGTGCCAAGGGGGGCGAGACCCAGTACTTC. It translates to CSAKGGETQYF.

The J gene is TRBJ1-2, the V gene TRBV5-1, with D tentatively TRBD1 (5 bases). The CDR3 is made up of 14 amino acids. Germline V gene lookup returns CDR1 SGHRS and CDR2 YFSETQ. Trimming removed 1 base at V and 8 bases at J, with 15 bases between. CDR3 protein: CASSLTQGLDGYTF. Written as DNA, the CDR3 is TGCGCCAGCAGCTTGACCCAGGGCCTAGACGGCTACACCTTC. The full variable domain, rest sourced from reference TRBV5-1 and TRBJ1-2, is KAGVTQTPRYLIKTRGQQVTLSCSPISGHRSVSWYQQTPGQGLQFLFEYFSETQRNKGNFPGRFSGRQFSNSRSEMNVSTLELGDSALYLCASSLTQGLDGYTFGSGTRLTVV.

V and J are TRBV11-2 and TRBJ2-7, with D perhaps assigned TRBD1 or TRBD2 (5 bases each). The V gene's germline CDR1 is SGHAT and CDR2 FQNNGV. The CDR3 sequence is 15 residues long. Trimming stripped 4 bases from V and 1 base from J, with 14 bases between. The CDR3 DNA follows: TGTGCCAGCAGCTCCTCCGGGACCAGTTCCTACGAGCAGTACTTC. Its protein is CASSSSGTSSYEQYF.

The table lists this clone with a count of one. The V call is TRBV7-2, the J call TRBJ1-1, with 8 nucleotides matching TRBD1. V was pared by 1 base and J by 6 bases, with 7 bases of the junction left unmatched. The CDR3 runs 15 residues. CDR1 and CDR2 (germline): SGHTA, FQGNSA. The CDR3 region is CASSLGTDRVAEAFF. In nucleotides, the CDR3 is TGTGCCAGCAGCTTAGGCACGGACAGGGTTGCTGAAGCTTTCTTT.

V is TRBV7-9 and J is TRBJ1-3; D is uncertain. The length of the CDR3 is 13 residues. CDR1 and CDR2 from the germline V gene are SEHNR and FQNEAQ (reference sequence). Trimming took off 6 bases at V and 4 bases at J, with 10 bases between the two ends. The CDR3 DNA reads as TGTGCCAGCAGGAATGCGGGGGGAAACACCATATATTTT. Encoded protein: CASRNAGGNTIYF.

The chain is built from TRBV7-2 and TRBJ2-7; D might be TRBD2 (6 bases). CDR3 size: 15 residues. Germline loops: CDR1 SGHTA, CDR2 FQGNSA. V was pared by 5 bases and J by 0 bases, with 14 bases between. The CDR3 region has the DNA TGTGCCAGCAGCCTCCTGGGGGGATTCTCCTACGAGCAGTACTTC. Translating gives CASSLLGGFSYEQYF.